This is a list of T cell receptor beta chains from one sample in a study of radiotherapy plus CTLA-4 blockade in lung cancer. Sequenced by immunoSEQ multiplex PCR; TCRdb stores in-frame clones only, minus some. The data show about 45,000 clones, with about 63% seen just once and less than 20% held by the top ten. The specimen was peripheral blood, collected from a patient treated with radiotherapy plus ipilimumab. These receptors came from a human donor with non-small cell lung cancer who had a partial response to radiotherapy plus ipilimumab. The CDR3 runs from the conserved cysteine through the conserved F or W. The D gene is left open where the match is weak. The size entry is marked missing in some rows and otherwise reads once, few, many or a size class.

clone_size j_call d_call v_call cdr3_aa cdr3_nt
NA TRBJ1-2 NA TRBV29-1 CSVGRGGAGHGYTF TGCAGCGTTGGCCGGGGGGGCGCAGGGCATGGCTACACCTTC
NA TRBJ1-6 NA TRBV9 CASSVSGLVNSPLHF TGTGCCAGCAGCGTTTCAGGGCTAGTAAATTCACCCCTCCACTTT
few TRBJ2-7 TRBD2 TRBV5-1 CASSLGTSYSYEQYF TGCGCCAGCAGCTTGGGGACTAGCTACTCCTACGAGCAGTACTTC
few TRBJ2-7 TRBD1 TRBV7-2 CASSLSEGAREQYF TGTGCCAGCAGCTTATCTGAGGGGGCCCGCGAGCAGTACTTC
NA TRBJ1-1 TRBD1 TRBV5-6 CASSTPDRVWTEAFF TGTGCCAGCAGCACTCCGGACAGGGTTTGGACTGAAGCTTTCTTT
once TRBJ2-5 TRBD2 TRBV5-4 CASSFSGHYQETQYF TGTGCCAGCAGCTTTAGCGGGCACTACCAAGAGACCCAGTACTTC
NA TRBJ1-5 NA TRBV30 CAWSLLQNNQPQHF TGTGCCTGGAGTCTATTACAGAACAATCAGCCCCAGCATTTT
NA TRBJ1-6 NA TRBV9 CASSEGSPAGASPLHF TGTGCCAGCAGCGAGGGCAGTCCCGCGGGGGCCTCACCCCTCCACTTT
NA TRBJ1-6 TRBD1 TRBV30 CAWSQGPGQANSPLHF TGTGCCTGGAGCCAGGGACCGGGACAGGCAAATTCACCCCTCCACTTT
NA TRBJ2-1 NA TRBV7-9 CASSPLATEQFF TGTGCCAGCAGCCCACTAGCAACTGAGCAGTTCTTC
NA TRBJ2-3 TRBD1 TRBV2 CASRGTGLPDTQYF TGTGCCAGCAGAGGGACAGGGCTCCCAGATACGCAGTATTTT
NA TRBJ1-2 NA TRBV6-1 CASRGPRPIYGYTF TGTGCCAGCAGAGGCCCCAGGCCAATCTATGGCTACACCTTC
NA TRBJ1-6 NA TRBV27 CASSHLDAGYNSPLHF TGTGCCAGCAGCCATTTAGACGCAGGTTATAATTCACCCCTCCACTTT
NA TRBJ2-2 TRBD2 TRBV7-6 CASSRLLGSGGNTGELFF TGTGCCAGCAGCCGACTCCTCGGGAGCGGGGGGAACACCGGGGAGCTGTTTTTT
once TRBJ2-5 NA TRBV27 CASSFSGDVETQYF TGTGCCAGCAGTTTCTCAGGGGATGTGGAGACCCAGTACTTC
once TRBJ1-1 NA TRBV9 CASSAEGRGPMNTEAFF TGTGCCAGCAGCGCCGAGGGGCGGGGCCCCATGAACACTGAAGCTTTCTTT
few TRBJ1-1 NA TRBV5-4 CASSAGRTNTEAFF TGTGCCAGCAGCGCGGGGCGGACGAACACTGAAGCTTTCTTT
NA TRBJ2-1 TRBD2 TRBV7-6 CASSLATSGFDEQFF TGTGCCAGCAGCTTGGCGACTAGCGGGTTCGATGAGCAGTTCTTC
NA TRBJ2-1 TRBD2 TRBV29-1 CSLSGGRYNEQFF TGCAGCCTTTCCGGGGGGAGATACAATGAGCAGTTCTTC
NA TRBJ1-1 NA TRBV4-2 CASSQVQGGEAFF TGTGCCAGCAGCCAAGTCCAGGGTGGAGAAGCTTTCTTT
NA TRBJ1-3 TRBD1 TRBV7-9 CASTSGGTARSGNTIYF TGTGCCAGCACCTCCGGCGGGACAGCACGCTCTGGAAACACCATATATTTT
NA TRBJ1-1 NA TRBV14 CASSQSTTGTEAFF TGTGCCAGCAGCCAATCAACCACAGGGACTGAAGCTTTCTTT
NA TRBJ1-1 NA TRBV5-4 CASSLVRGDTEAFF TGTGCCAGCAGCTTGGTTAGGGGCGATACTGAAGCTTTCTTT
NA TRBJ2-3 TRBD2 TRBV10-3 CATGTSGPTDTQYF TGTGCCACCGGGACTAGCGGTCCCACAGATACGCAGTATTTT
NA TRBJ2-7 NA TRBV5-1 CASSLVPESTYEQYF TGCGCCAGCAGCCTTGTCCCGGAGAGCACCTACGAGCAGTACTTC
few TRBJ1-2 TRBD1 TRBV6-6 CASSSGTGGYTF TGTGCCAGCAGTTCCGGGACAGGCGGCTACACCTTC
NA TRBJ2-7 TRBD1 TRBV11-3 CASSSDRLNLICYEQYF TGTGCCAGCAGCTCGGACAGGCTAAACCTCATATGCTACGAGCAGTACTTC
NA TRBJ2-1 NA TRBV6-4 CASSDFRGEQFF TGTGCCAGCAGTGATTTCAGGGGTGAGCAGTTCTTC
NA TRBJ1-1 NA TRBV7-2 CASSGTGRATEAFF TGTGCCAGCAGCGGTACAGGGAGGGCCACTGAAGCTTTCTTT
medium-sized TRBJ1-1 TRBD1 TRBV4-1 CASSRDRGTEAFF TGCGCCAGCAGCCGGGACAGGGGCACTGAAGCTTTCTTT
NA TRBJ1-2 NA TRBV5-4 CASSLDERGYTF TGTGCCAGCAGCCTGGACGAGCGTGGCTACACCTTC